This TCR beta chain is drawn from a study of Graves' ophthalmopathy and Graves' hyperthyroidism. From RNA, the CDR3 regions of TCR beta chains were amplified and sequenced. Second-round multiplex PCR came after a first-round RT-PCR that employed HTBI primers. TCRdb reanalysed the multiplex PCR reads using MiXCR and keeps one entry per CDR3 protein. Of 600,000 to 700,000 distinct CDR3 sequences in the sample, 35% to 50% were seen once. On this clonotype itself: Antigen specificity is unknown. At one end the junction does not follow the germline gene, possibly because of a read error.

Study observations and caveats: The model reached 70.59% sensitivity and around 74% specificity for predicting ophthalmopathy progression.

Germline loops: CDR1 PRHDT, CDR2 FYEKMQ (reference sequence). The length of the CDR3 is 14 residues. Sequenced: peripheral blood. This TCR derives from an adult man with Graves' ophthalmopathy. This chain joins TRBV13 and TRBJ2-7; D perhaps matches TRBD2 (6 bases). CDR3 sequence reads: CASSLSGSQRGTCF. CDR3 DNA: TGTGCCAGCAGCTTGAGCGGGTCACAGAGGGGTACGTGCTTC.